A selection of T cell receptor beta chains follows, all from one sample in a study of blood T cell repertoires in COVID-19. The repertoire was sequenced with immunoSEQ multiplex PCR; TCRdb's copy has only in-frame clones and lacks some. The top ten hold roughly 2.7% of the sample, which has under 250,000 clones, around 90% seen once. Specimen: peripheral blood. Receptors originate from a man under 40 with COVID-19, enrolled during active disease. Both conserved end residues are part of each CDR3.

v_gene,CDR3aa
TRBV27,CASSFGVAGPNEKLFF
TRBV5-6,CASSYRVFNEQFF
TRBV19,CASGFDYYNSPLHF
TRBV9,CASSVNRGLSYGYTF
TRBV7-3,CASSPQVTANTGELFF
TRBV30,CAWNLQGGYGYTF
TRBV4-2,CASSRRASSLTDTQYF
TRBV7-6,CASSPRFPTDTQYF
TRBV11-2,CASIPFSGRLYEQYF
TRBV5-1,CASRRDRDTGELFF
TRBV28,CASSSQGPNYGYTF
TRBV12-5,CASGLDYYGSNEQFF
TRBV7-2,CASSFPWAGSYEQYF
TRBV7-2,CASSLGFGLAKQETQYF
TRBV4-2,CASSQVGGNSYEQYF
TRBV13,CASSSQGDSAYEQYF
TRBV19,CASSSWTGFTGQPQHF
TRBV5-6,CASRSWANNEKLFF
TRBV15,CATRPWGNIRRELFF
TRBV27,CASSSGSYGYTF
TRBV24-1,CATSDSLTGYTDTQYF
TRBV19,CASRSGNTIYF
TRBV7-9,CASSLNRQAFGGNTIYF
TRBV27,CASSLGTGMTEAFF
TRBV6-5,CASRRMSLNTEAFF
TRBV30,CAWSVGTVFYGYTF
TRBV28,CASSDRPSSGNTIYF
TRBV18,CASSPQGNNQPQHF
TRBV5-1,CASSSIAGGDYGYTF
TRBV19,CASSLQGAANEQYF
TRBV5-1,CASSTGLDGNQPQHF
TRBV4-2,CASSLSSSGESYNEQFF
TRBV6-1,CASSDTSSYNSPLHF
TRBV11-2,CASSGGQGGFTF
TRBV5-1,CASSFVGQGNSGYTF
TRBV12-3/TRBV12-4,CASSGVRNTEAFF
TRBV6-5,CASSYQVASGRNEQFF
TRBV2,CASSWTGVEQYF
TRBV24-1,CATSGRGQGRYNEQFF
TRBV5-1,CASSLEQGNEKLFF
TRBV7-9,CASSFTYEQYF
TRBV20-1,CSAGTSVTLHF
TRBV7-2,CASTLRGGNEQFF
TRBV6-5,CASSWTGPNTEAFF
TRBV9,CASSREYGTDTQYF
TRBV7-9,CASSFGSNQPQHF
TRBV5-4,CASILTSGSINEQFF
TRBV7-3,CASSPGTVTEAFF